This T cell receptor beta chain was captured in a study of OX40 agonist ivuxolimab in advanced cancers. Study background: Mean age approximately 55 years, range 23 to 79; approximately 80% male.

Whole-study findings and limits: Relative to CD4+, CD8+ T cells held more expanded clones on average. The authors also found low normalized T-cell clonal expansion in some nonresponders.

Looked up from germline, CDR1 is SGHTA and CDR2 is FQGNSA. The ends lost 1 base at V and 5 bases at J; junction bases unmatched: 7. This CDR3 has 15 amino acids. A note on this clone: Its matching antigen is unknown.

TCRdb's copy holds only in-frame clones and misses some; the assay was immunoSEQ multiplex PCR. The sample consists of some 87,000 clones, about 89% of them appearing once. This TCR was sampled from an adult with an advanced solid tumor such as melanoma, head and neck, liver or kidney cancer. The sample was CD4+ or CD8+ T cells sorted from blood, taken in a trial of the OX40 agonist ivuxolimab. The chain carries TRBV7-2 and TRBJ2-7, with 8 bases that match TRBD1. The CDR3 region is CASSLEGQGAHEQYF. Here the CDR3 DNA reads TGTGCCAGCAGCTTAGAAGGGCAGGGGGCCCACGAGCAGTACTTC.